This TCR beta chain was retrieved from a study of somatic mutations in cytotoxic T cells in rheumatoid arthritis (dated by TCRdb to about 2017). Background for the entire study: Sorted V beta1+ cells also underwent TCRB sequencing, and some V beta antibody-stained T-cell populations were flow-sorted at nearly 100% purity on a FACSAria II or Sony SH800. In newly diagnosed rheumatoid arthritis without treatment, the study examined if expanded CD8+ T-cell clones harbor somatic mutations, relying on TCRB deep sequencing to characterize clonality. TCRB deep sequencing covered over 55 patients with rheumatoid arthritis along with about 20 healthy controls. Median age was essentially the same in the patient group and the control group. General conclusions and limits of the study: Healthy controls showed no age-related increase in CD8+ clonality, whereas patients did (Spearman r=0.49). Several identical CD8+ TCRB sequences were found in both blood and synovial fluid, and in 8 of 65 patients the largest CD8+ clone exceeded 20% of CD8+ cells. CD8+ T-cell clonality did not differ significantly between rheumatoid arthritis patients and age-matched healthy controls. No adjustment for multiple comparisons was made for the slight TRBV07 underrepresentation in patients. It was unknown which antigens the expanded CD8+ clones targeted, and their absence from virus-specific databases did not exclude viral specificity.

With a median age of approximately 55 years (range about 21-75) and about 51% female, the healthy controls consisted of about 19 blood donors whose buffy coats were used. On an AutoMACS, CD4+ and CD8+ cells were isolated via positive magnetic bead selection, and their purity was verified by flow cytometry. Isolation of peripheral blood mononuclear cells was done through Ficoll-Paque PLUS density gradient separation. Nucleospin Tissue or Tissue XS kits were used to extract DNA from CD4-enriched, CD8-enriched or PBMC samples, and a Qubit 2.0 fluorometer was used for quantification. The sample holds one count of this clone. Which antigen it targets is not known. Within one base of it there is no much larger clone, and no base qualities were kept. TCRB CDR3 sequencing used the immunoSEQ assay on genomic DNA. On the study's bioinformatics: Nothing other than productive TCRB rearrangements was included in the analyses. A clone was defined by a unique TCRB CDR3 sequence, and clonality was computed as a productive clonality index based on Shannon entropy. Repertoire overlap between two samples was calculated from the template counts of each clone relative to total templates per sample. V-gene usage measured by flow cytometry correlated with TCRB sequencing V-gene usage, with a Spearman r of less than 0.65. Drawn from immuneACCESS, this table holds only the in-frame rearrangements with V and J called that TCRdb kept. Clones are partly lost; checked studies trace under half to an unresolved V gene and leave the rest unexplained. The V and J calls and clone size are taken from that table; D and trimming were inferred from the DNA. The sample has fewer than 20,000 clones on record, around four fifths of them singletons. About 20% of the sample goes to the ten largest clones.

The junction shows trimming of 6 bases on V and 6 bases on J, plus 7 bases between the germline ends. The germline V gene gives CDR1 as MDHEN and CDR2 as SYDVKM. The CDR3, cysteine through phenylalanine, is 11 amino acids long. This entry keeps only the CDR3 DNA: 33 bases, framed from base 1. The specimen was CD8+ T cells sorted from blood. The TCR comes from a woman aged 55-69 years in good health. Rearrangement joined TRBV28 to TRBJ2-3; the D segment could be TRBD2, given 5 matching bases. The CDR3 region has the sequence CASRRVDTQYF. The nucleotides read TGTGCCAGCAGGAGGGTCGATACGCAGTATTTT.